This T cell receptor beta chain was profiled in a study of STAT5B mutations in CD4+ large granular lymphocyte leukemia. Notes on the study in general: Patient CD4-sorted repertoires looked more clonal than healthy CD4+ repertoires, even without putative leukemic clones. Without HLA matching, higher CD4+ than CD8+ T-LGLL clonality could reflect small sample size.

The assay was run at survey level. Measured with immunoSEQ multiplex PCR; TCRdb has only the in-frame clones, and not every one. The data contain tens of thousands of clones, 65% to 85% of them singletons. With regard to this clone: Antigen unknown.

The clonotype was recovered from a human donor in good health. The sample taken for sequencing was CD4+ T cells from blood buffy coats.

The CDR3, as DNA: TGTGCCAGCAGTTTAAGGTTAGGGGCCGGGAGTGGGCAGCCCCAGCATTTT. It translates to CASSLRLGAGSGQPQHF. J is TRBJ1-5 and V is TRBV27; D is possibly TRBD1 (5 bases). V was pared by 2 bases and J by 7 bases, with 21 bases between. The CDR3 spans 17 residues. Germline lookup yields CDR1 MNHEY and CDR2 SMNVEV (reference sequence).